This T cell receptor (beta chain) is from a study of vaccination and CD4 T cells after COVID-19. Cultured CD4+ T-cell DNA underwent Oncomine TCR Beta short-read sequencing. From cultured CD4+ T cells, genomic DNA was extracted. TCRdb passed the PCR reads through MiXCR, listing each CDR3 protein once. Here the sample spans thousands of distinct CDR3 sequences, 28% being singletons. CDR1 is SGHTA, CDR2 FQGNSA, per germline. The V and J ends lost 2 bases and 4 bases respectively, with 19 bases between them. The CDR3 has 17 residues. The treatment is: 10-day PBMC culture with coronavirus spike peptide pools or control peptides (ViraFEST assay). CD4+ T cells of the unexposed donor were collected before the COVID-19 pandemic (2011-2018). Concerning this clonotype: The antigen is undetermined.

This sequence was found in a human donor in good health. The material sequenced was CD4+ T cells from blood, cultured in vitro. The rearrangement uses TRBV7-2 and TRBJ2-3; TRBD2 might be the D (6 bases). The CDR3 coding sequence is TGTGCCAGCAGCTTAAGGGGCGGGGCCCACGCCGCAGATACGCAGTATTTT. This gives the protein CASSLRGGAHAADTQYF.